Each of the 16 T cell receptor beta chains below was sequenced from the same sample in a study of regulatory T cells in long-lasting Graves disease. HTBI primers from iRepertoire and Arm-PCR of CDR3 regions yielded the TCR beta libraries. TCRdb re-derived calls from the multiplex PCR reads in MiXCR, one entry per CDR3 protein. The table has hundreds of thousands of distinct CDR3 sequences, 30% seen once. Regarding time point: persistent/refractory GD, antithyroid drugs over 5 years with positive TRAb. Extracted PBMC RNA gave rise to the TCR library. Sequenced material: peripheral blood mononuclear cells (PBMCs), taken when the disease was refractory, from a patient treated with antithyroid drugs. The receptors stem from a female donor with Graves disease.

This chain uses TRBV5-6 with TRBJ1-2; tentatively, D is TRBD1 (5 bases). This CDR3 is 15 amino acids long. Trimming pared 2 bases from V and 8 bases from J, leaving 19 bases between. Germline-derived CDR1 and CDR2 are SGHDT and YYEEEE. In nucleotides, the CDR3 is TGTGCCAGCAGCTTTGACAGCCCTCGCGACCGGGGCTACACCTTC. This encodes CASSFDSPRDRGYTF.

The chain uses TRBV27 and TRBJ2-3; the match to TRBD2 covers 8 bases. Germline V gene sequence: CDR1 MNHEY, CDR2 SMNVEV (reference sequence). The CDR3 has 15 residues. Trimming took 6 bases from V and 1 from J; bases not matched to a gene: 6. The CDR3 protein is CASSSETSGTDTQYF. DNA for the CDR3: TGTGCCAGCAGCTCGGAGACTAGCGGCACAGATACGCAGTATTTT.

V usage is TRBV27 and J usage is TRBJ1-4; D not resolved. Germline CDR1 is MNHEY and CDR2 is SMNVEV (reference sequence). V lost 5 bases to trimming and J lost 0 bases, with 13 bases between them. The CDR3 sequence is 16 residues long. Here the CDR3 DNA reads TGTGCCAGCAGTCCCCTCTGGAGGACAACTAATGAAAAACTGTTTTTT. Protein product: CASSPLWRTTNEKLFF.

This sequence joins TRBV19 and TRBJ1-5, with D unresolved. Trimming took off 2 bases at V and 7 bases at J, with 12 bases between the two ends. This CDR3 region has 14 residues. The V gene's germline CDR1 is LNHDA and CDR2 SQIVND (reference sequence). The CDR3 DNA follows: TGTGCCAGTAGTATAACCGGGTCGGGACAGCCCCAGCATTTT. Amino acids: CASSITGSGQPQHF.

The chain employs TRBV15 and TRBJ2-3; D is tentatively TRBD1 or TRBD2 (5 bases each). V was pared by 8 bases and J by 2 bases, with 8 bases between. This CDR3 is built from 12 residues. Germline-derived CDR1 and CDR2 are LNHNV and YYDKDF (reference sequence). This CDR3 is CATQGPTDTQYF. The CDR3 DNA sequence: TGTGCCACCCAGGGACCCACAGATACGCAGTATTTT.

The rearrangement links TRBV9 to TRBJ1-1; TRBD1 might be the D (6 bases). This CDR3 is 15 amino acids long. V lost 3 bases to trimming and J lost 4 bases, with 16 bases between them. Germline assignment: CDR1 SGDLS and CDR2 YYNGEE. CDR3 sequence (DNA): TGTGCCAGCAGCGACCTAACTAAGGGGGGCACTGAAGCTTTCTTT. Its protein product is CASSDLTKGGTEAFF.

This clonotype came up once. The chain employs TRBV11-2 and TRBJ2-2; weak D call: TRBD1 (6 bases). V was pared by 4 bases and J by 3 bases, with 15 bases between. In germline, CDR1 is SGHAT, CDR2 FQNNGV. There are 16 residues in the CDR3. Written as DNA, the CDR3 is TGTGCCAGCAGCTCAAGGCCAGGGGAAGACACCGGGGAGCTGTTTTTT. Protein: CASSSRPGEDTGELFF.

This clonotype was counted many times. The chain combines TRBV2 with TRBJ2-2; D is unresolved. The V gene's germline CDR1 is SNHLY and CDR2 FYNNEI. V was shortened by 1 base and J by 3 bases, with 9 bases between the two germline ends. The CDR3 loop spans 15 amino acids. CDR3 DNA sequence: TGTGCCAGCAGTGAAGAGGGATTGGACACCGGGGAGCTGTTTTTT. As protein: CASSEEGLDTGELFF.

The chain combines TRBV18 with TRBJ1-4; tentatively, D is TRBD1 (6 bases). V was clipped by 2 bases and J by 7 bases, with 14 bases between them. Germline loops: CDR1 KGHSH, CDR2 LQKENI. The CDR3 loop spans 15 amino acids. The CDR3 reads CASSPARGEGEKLFF. Here the CDR3 DNA reads TGTGCCAGCTCACCAGCCAGGGGCGAAGGTGAAAAACTGTTTTTT.

The chain carries TRBV20-1 and TRBJ2-2, with 10 bases lining up with TRBD2. V lost 3 bases to trimming and J lost 6 bases; unmatched junction nucleotides: 7. The CDR3 sequence is 15 residues long. Germline V gene lookup returns CDR1 DFQATT and CDR2 SNEGSKA (reference sequence). CDR3 in amino acids: CSARLAGVESGELFF. In DNA, the CDR3 is TGCAGTGCTAGGCTAGCGGGAGTTGAGTCCGGGGAGCTGTTTTTT.

Note on this clonotype: This clone may be a read error of a much larger clone one base away. The chain joins TRBV28 to TRBJ2-7; 7 bases align to TRBD2. Germline values: CDR1 MDHEN, CDR2 SYDVKM. The CDR3 is 17 residues long. The CDR3 sequence: CAGSWSGWGTKNYEQYF. In DNA, the CDR3 is TGTGCCGGCAGTTGGAGCGGCTGGGGGACTAAAAATTACGAGCAGTACTTC.

In this sample, this clonotype turned up a few times. This chain uses TRBV29-1 with TRBJ1-1, with TRBD1 as a possible D gene (5 bases). Germline V gene lookup returns CDR1 SQVTM and CDR2 ANQGSEA. The CDR3 sequence is 12 residues long. Trimming removed 6 bases from V and 6 bases from J, with 14 bases in between. The CDR3 DNA reads TGCAGCGTCAGGGACCCGCAGGCTGAAGCTTTCTTT. It yields the protein CSVRDPQAEAFF.

This clonotype was picked up many times. The chain links TRBV7-2 to TRBJ1-4, with a tentative D call TRBD1 (6 bases). The germline gives CDR1 SGHTA, CDR2 FQGNSA. V gave up 4 bases and J gave up 1 base, with 16 bases separating them. CDR3 size: 17 residues. Here the CDR3 reads CASSYPQGGGTNEKLFF. CDR3 DNA: TGTGCCAGCAGCTACCCACAGGGCGGCGGAACTAATGAAAAACTGTTTTTT.

This chain joins TRBV7-9 and TRBJ1-1; no firm D call. V lost 5 bases and J lost 3, with 7 bases in between. Germline V lookup: CDR1 SEHNR, CDR2 FQNEAQ (reference sequence). CDR3 length: 12 residues. The CDR3 bases are TGTGCCAGCAGCCCTTCACACACTGAAGCTTTCTTT. It yields the protein CASSPSHTEAFF.

This clonotype was detected only a few times. The CDR3 region is CASRLDENTEAFF. The CDR3 DNA reads TGTGCCAGCAGATTAGACGAGAACACTGAAGCTTTCTTT. The chain carries TRBV28 and TRBJ1-1; D remains unclear. The CDR3 has 13 amino acids. V was shortened by 6 bases and J by 1 base, with 9 bases between the two germline ends. Germline CDR1 is MDHEN and CDR2 is SYDVKM.

The chain employs TRBV7-8 and TRBJ1-4; TRBD1 might be the D (5 bases). Germline CDR1 SGHVS, CDR2 FQNEAQ. The CDR3 has 13 amino acids. The germline V and J ends were trimmed by 4 bases and 11 bases, with 14 bases remaining between them. The CDR3 DNA follows: TGTGCCAGCAGCTACGGGAACCGGGGGAAACTGTTTTTT. Translating it yields CASSYGNRGKLFF.